This TCR beta chain was identified in a study of glioma-infiltrating T cells after dendritic cell vaccination. At the level of the study: Monocyte-derived dendritic cells, cultured seven days with IL-4 and GM-CSF, were pulsed with autologous tumor lysate.

Assay: immunoSEQ multiplex PCR; the TCRdb copy retains only in-frame clones and omits some. The sample lists tens of thousands of clones; 75% to 90% were seen once. Germline loops: CDR1 SGHTA, CDR2 FQGNSA. V was clipped by 2 bases and J by 1 base, with 14 bases between them. There are 16 residues in the CDR3. Time point given: after dendritic cell vaccination, including at tumor progression/relapse. This specimen consisted of blood, obtained after dendritic cell vaccination. The rearrangement links TRBV7-2 to TRBJ1-1, with D possibly TRBD1 on 6 matching bases. The TCR was taken from a human donor with glioblastoma. The CDR3 protein is CASSLSSTGRNTEAFF. The CDR3 DNA reads TGTGCCAGCAGCTTATCGTCTACAGGGCGGAACACTGAAGCTTTCTTT.